The source of this T cell receptor (beta chain) is a study of T cells after yellow fever vaccination. In the study overall: The SMART-Seq v4 Ultra Low Input method served to prepare the low-cell-number fractions.

5'RACE template switching generated TCR cDNA, adding a universal primer site and UMIs. TCRdb redid the calling of the 5' RACE reads with MiXCR, one entry per CDR3 protein. The data contain 450,000 to 650,000 distinct CDR3 sequences, 20% to 25% of them singletons. Overall study results and limits: Of the clonotypes, a small share occurred in both CD4 and CD8 compartments.

With respect to this clonotype: Its antigen is currently unknown.

The source of this sequence is a young man who received the YFV17D yellow fever vaccine. The material sequenced was PBMCs, taken 20 to 25 days after the first yellow fever vaccination.

CDR3 DNA sequence: TGTGCCAGCAGACCTGACAGGGTTACTGAAGCTTTCTTT. Its translation: CASRPDRVTEAFF. The chain has TRBV12-3 or TRBV12-4 and TRBJ1-1, with TRBD1 identical over 7 bases. This CDR3 is built from 13 residues. After removal of 6 bases from V and 5 bases from J, the junction contained 6 bases not matched to a gene.